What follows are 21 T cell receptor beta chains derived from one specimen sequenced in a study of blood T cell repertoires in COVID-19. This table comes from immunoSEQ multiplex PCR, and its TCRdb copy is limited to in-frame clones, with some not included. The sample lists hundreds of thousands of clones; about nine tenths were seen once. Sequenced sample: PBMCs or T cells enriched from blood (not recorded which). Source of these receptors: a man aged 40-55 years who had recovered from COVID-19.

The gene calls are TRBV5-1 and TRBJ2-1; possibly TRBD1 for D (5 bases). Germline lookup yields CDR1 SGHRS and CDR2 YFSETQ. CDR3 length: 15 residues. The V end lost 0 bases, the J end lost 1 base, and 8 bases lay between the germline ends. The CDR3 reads CASSLVGVSYNEQFF. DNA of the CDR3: TGCGCCAGCAGCTTGGTAGGGGTTTCCTACAATGAGCAGTTCTTC.

CDR3 sequence: CSVGQDPAQYF. CDR3 DNA sequence: TGCAGCGTGGGGCAGGACCCCGCACAGTACTTC. V and J are TRBV29-1 and TRBJ2-7, with D tentatively TRBD1 (5 bases). V was cut by 6 bases and J by 10 bases, with 16 bases left in between. The CDR3 has 11 residues. Germline CDR1 and CDR2: SQVTM and ANQGSEA.

The CDR3 DNA reads TGTGCCAGCAGCTTAACAAGGCCAGCGGGAAGCGACGAGCAGTACTTC. This translates into CASSLTRPAGSDEQYF. The V gene is TRBV7-3, the J gene TRBJ2-7; TRBD2 agrees at 7 bases. Germline-derived CDR1 and CDR2 are SGHTA and FQGTGA. V shed 0 bases, J shed 5 bases, and the junction held 10 bases outside the gene matches. The CDR3 runs to 16 residues.

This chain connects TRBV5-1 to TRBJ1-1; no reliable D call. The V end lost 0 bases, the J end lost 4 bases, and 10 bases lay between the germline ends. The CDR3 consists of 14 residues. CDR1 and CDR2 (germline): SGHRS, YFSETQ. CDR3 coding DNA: TGCGCCAGCAGCTTGGGACAACGGGGCACTGAAGCTTTCTTT. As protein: CASSLGQRGTEAFF. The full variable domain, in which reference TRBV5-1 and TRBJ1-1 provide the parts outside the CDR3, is KAGVTQTPRYLIKTRGQQVTLSCSPISGHRSVSWYQQTPGQGLQFLFEYFSETQRNKGNFPGRFSGRQFSNSRSEMNVSTLELGDSALYLCASSLGQRGTEAFFGQGTRLTVV.

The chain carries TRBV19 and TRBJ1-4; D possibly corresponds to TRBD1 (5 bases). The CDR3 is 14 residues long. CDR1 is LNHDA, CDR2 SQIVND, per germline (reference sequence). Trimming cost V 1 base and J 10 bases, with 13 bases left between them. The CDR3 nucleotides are TGTGCCAGTAGTATAGCGACCTCCGGGGGAAAACTGTTTTTT. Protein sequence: CASSIATSGGKLFF.

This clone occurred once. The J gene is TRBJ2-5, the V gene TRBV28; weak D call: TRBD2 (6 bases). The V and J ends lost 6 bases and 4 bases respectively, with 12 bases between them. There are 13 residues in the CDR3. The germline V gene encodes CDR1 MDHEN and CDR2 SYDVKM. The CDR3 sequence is CASRDSGVETQYF. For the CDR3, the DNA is TGTGCCAGCAGGGACTCGGGGGTAGAGACCCAGTACTTC. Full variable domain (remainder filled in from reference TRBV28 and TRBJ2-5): DVKVTQSSRYLVKRTGEKVFLECVQDMDHENMFWYRQDPGLGLRLIYFSYDVKMKEKGDIPEGYSVSREKKERFSLILESASTNQTSMYLCASRDSGVETQYFGPGTRLLVL.

The CDR3 DNA reads TGTGCCACCTCCGGGACAACTAGGTGGACCTCCTACGAGCAGTACTTC. It yields the protein CATSGTTRWTSYEQYF. The chain employs TRBV19 and TRBJ2-7, with a weak D call TRBD1 (6 bases). The V and J ends lost 10 bases and 0 bases respectively, with 22 bases between them. In germline, CDR1 is LNHDA, CDR2 SQIVND (reference sequence). The CDR3 has 16 residues.

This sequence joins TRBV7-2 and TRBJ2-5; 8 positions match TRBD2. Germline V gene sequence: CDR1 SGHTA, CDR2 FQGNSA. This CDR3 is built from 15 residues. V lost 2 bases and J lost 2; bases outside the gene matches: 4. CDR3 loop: CASSLRGGLQETQYF. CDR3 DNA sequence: TGTGCCAGCAGCTTACGCGGGGGGTTACAAGAGACCCAGTACTTC.

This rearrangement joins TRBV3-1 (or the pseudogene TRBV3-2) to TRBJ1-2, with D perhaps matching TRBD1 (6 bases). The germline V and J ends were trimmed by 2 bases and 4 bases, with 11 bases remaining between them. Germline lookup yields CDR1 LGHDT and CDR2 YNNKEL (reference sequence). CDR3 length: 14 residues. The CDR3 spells CASSQIGGGYGYTF. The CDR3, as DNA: TGTGCCAGCAGCCAAATTGGGGGCGGCTATGGCTACACCTTC.

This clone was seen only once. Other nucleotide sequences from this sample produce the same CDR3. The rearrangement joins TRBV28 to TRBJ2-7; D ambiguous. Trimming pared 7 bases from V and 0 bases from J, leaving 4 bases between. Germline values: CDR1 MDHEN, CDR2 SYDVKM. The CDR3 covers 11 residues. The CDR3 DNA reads TGTGCCAGCACCAGCTCCTACGAGCAGTACTTC. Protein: CASTSSYEQYF.

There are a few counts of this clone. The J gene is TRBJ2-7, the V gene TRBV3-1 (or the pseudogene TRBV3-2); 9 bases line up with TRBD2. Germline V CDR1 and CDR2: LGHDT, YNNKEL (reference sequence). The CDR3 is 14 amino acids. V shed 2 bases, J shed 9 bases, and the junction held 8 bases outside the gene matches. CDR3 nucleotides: TGTGCCAGCAGCCAACAGGTTACTAGCGGGTTGCAGTACTTC. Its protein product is CASSQQVTSGLQYF.

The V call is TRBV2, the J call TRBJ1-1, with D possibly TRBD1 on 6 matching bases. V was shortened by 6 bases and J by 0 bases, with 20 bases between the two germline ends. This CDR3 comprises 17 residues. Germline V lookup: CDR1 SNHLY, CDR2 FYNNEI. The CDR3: CASSHIPTGSMNTEAFF. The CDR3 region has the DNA TGTGCCAGCAGCCATATTCCTACAGGGTCGATGAACACTGAAGCTTTCTTT.

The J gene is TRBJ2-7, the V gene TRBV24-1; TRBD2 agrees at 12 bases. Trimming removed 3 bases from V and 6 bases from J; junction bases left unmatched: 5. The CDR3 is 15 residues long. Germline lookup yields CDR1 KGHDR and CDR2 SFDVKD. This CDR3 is CATSDRTSGMGEQYF. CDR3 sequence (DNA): TGTGCCACCAGTGATAGGACTAGCGGGATGGGCGAGCAGTACTTC.

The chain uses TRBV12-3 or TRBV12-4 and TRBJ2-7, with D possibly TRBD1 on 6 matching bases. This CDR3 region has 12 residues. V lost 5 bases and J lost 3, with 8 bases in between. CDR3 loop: CASSRQVYEQYF. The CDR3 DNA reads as TGTGCCAGCAGTCGACAGGTCTACGAGCAGTACTTC.

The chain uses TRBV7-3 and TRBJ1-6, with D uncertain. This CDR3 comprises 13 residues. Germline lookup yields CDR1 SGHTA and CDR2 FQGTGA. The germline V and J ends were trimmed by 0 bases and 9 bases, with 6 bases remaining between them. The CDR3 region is CASSLTGSSPLHF. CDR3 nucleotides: TGTGCCAGCAGCTTAACAGGGAGTTCACCCCTCCACTTT. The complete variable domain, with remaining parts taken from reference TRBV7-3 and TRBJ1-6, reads GAGVSQTPSNKVTEKGKYVELRCDPISGHTALYWYRQSLGQGPEFLIYFQGTGAADDSGLPNDRFFAVRPEGSVSTLKIQRTERGDSAVYLCASSLTGSSPLHFGNGTRLTVT.

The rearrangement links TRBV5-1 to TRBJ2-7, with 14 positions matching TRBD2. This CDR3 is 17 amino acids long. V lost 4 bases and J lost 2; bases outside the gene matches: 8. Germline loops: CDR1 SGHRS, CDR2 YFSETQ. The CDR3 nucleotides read TGCGCCAGCAGCGAGACTAGCGGGAGGGCCCTTACCTACGAGCAGTACTTC. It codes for CASSETSGRALTYEQYF.

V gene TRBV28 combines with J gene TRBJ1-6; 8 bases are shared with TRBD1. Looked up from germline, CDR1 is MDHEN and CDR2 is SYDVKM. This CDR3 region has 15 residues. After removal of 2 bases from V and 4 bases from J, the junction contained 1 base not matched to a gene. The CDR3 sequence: CASSLGQGYNSPLHF. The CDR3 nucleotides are TGTGCCAGCAGTTTAGGACAGGGATATAATTCACCCCTCCACTTT.

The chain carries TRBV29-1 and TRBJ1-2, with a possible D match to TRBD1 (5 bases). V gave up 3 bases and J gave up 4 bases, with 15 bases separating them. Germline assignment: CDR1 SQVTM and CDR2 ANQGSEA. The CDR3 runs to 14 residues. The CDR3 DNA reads TGCAGCGTTGATACCGAACAGGATGCCTATGGCTACACCTTC. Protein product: CSVDTEQDAYGYTF.

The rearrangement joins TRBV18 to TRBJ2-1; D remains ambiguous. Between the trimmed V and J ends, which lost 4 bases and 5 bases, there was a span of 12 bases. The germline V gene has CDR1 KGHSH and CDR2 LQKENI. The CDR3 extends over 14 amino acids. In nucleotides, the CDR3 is TGTGCCAGCTCACAATTAGCAAGAAACAATGAGCAGTTCTTC. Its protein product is CASSQLARNNEQFF.

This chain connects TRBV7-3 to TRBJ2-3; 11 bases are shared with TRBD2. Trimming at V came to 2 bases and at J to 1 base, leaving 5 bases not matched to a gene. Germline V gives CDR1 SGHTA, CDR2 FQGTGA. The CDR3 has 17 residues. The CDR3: CASSLGLAGGGTDTQYF. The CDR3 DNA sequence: TGTGCCAGCAGCTTAGGGCTAGCGGGGGGCGGCACAGATACGCAGTATTTT.

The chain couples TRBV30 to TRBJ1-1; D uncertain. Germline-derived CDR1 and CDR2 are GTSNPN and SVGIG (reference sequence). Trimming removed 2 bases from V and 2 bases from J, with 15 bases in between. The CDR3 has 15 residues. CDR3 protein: CAWSLAGLGNTEAFF. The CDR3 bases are TGTGCCTGGAGTTTGGCAGGATTAGGTAACACTGAAGCTTTCTTT. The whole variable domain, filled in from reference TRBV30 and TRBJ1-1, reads SQTIHQWPATLVQPVGSPLSLECTVEGTSNPNLYWYRQAAGRGLQLLFYSVGIGQISSEVPQNLSASRPQDRQFILSSKKLLLSDSGFYLCAWSLAGLGNTEAFFGQGTRLTVV.